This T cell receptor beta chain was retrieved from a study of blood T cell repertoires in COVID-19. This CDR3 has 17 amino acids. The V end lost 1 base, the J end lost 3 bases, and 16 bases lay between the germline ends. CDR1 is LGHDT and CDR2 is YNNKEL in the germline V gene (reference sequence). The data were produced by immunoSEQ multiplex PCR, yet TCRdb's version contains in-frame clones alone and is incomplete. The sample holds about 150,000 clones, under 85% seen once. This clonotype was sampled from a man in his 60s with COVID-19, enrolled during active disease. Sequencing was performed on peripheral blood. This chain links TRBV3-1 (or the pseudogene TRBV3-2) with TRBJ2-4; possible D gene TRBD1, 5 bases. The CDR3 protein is CASSQGGEEGVKNIQYF. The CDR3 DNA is TGTGCCAGCAGCCAAGGGGGCGAAGAAGGGGTCAAAAACATTCAGTACTTC.